The T cell receptor beta chain described here comes from a study of neurological immune-mediated disorders. This clonotype was observed at least ten times. TCRdb reprocessed the 5' RACE reads with MiXCR, giving one entry per CDR3 protein. The repertoire holds 60,000 to 85,000 distinct CDR3 sequences, with 4.5% to 6.5% as singletons. V lost 3 bases and J lost 13, with 12 bases in between. The CDR3 runs 12 residues. CDR1 LGHNT and CDR2 FRNRAP come from the germline V gene. The sample taken for sequencing was PBMCs. J is TRBJ1-4 and V is TRBV12-5; D uncertain. This sequence originates from a woman between 25 and 40 years old with multiple sclerosis. The CDR3 coding sequence is TGTGCTAGTGGTTTTGGGAAGTTCTCACTGTTTTTT. Translating gives CASGFGKFSLFF.